This T cell receptor (beta chain) was found in a study of T cell repertoires in cytomegalovirus infection. TCRdb called the reads again in MiXCR, with one record for every CDR3 protein. The sample lists tens of thousands of distinct CDR3 sequences, approximately 46% occurring once. CDR1 is MNHNS and CDR2 is SASEGT in the germline V gene. The CDR3 is 16 amino acids. Trimming shortened V by 4 bases and J by 0 bases, and 14 bases separated the two germline ends. This clonotype has only a few counts. Its target is unknown. The sample was CD8+ T cells from cultured PBMCs, taken from culture after CMV antigen stimulation. V is TRBV6-1 and J is TRBJ2-3; possibly TRBD2 for D (6 bases). This clonotype was sampled from a human donor in good health (CMV status not recorded). Some clones in this sample may be carry-over from other donors' samples. The CDR3 region is CASSVKPGLSTDTQYF. The CDR3 coding sequence is TGTGCCAGCAGTGTTAAACCGGGACTGAGCACAGATACGCAGTATTTT.